The sequence of this T cell receptor (beta chain) was determined in a study of blood T cells in healthy people across ages. The authors drew about 9.5 milliliters of peripheral blood from each donor. Study-level results: A roughly linear age-dependent decrease characterized TCR beta diversity per million T cells.

As for this clonotype: The target antigen is unknown. Germline is not matched at one junction end, which may reflect a read error.

A second PCR, run for roughly 7 to 12 cycles, used a sample-barcoded 5' primer plus a J-beta primer mix. TCRdb redid the calling of the 5' RACE reads with MiXCR, one entry per CDR3 protein. In the table there are roughly 650,000 distinct CDR3 sequences, 32% of which are singletons. Germline CDR1 SGHTA, CDR2 FQGNSA. The CDR3 totals 13 residues. This chain links TRBV7-2 with TRBJ1-5, with unresolved D. The sequence derives from a woman of 80 years or more in good health. The sequencing input was blood. CDR3 sequence reads: CASSFEGDQPQHF. CDR3 nucleotides: TGTGCCAGTAGCTTCGAGGGAGATCAGCCCCAGCATTTT.